These 3 T cell receptor beta chains were all obtained from the same sample, sequenced in a study of blood T cell repertoires in COVID-19 (dated by TCRdb to the early 2020s). Libraries were made using the immunoSEQ multiplex PCR assay. TCRdb limited this immuneACCESS table to in-frame rearrangements with V and J called. A share of clones is missing; checked studies link under half to unresolved V genes, and the rest is unexplained. The sample has 300,000 to 350,000 clones on record, 90% of them singletons. The top ten hold approximately 7.5% of the sample. Sequencing was carried out using peripheral blood. The receptor set was obtained from a woman aged 25-40 years with COVID-19, enrolled during active disease.

The rearrangement links TRBV2 to TRBJ1-4; D ambiguous. The CDR3 runs 15 residues. Germline loops: CDR1 SNHLY, CDR2 FYNNEI. The V end lost 5 bases, the J end lost 0 bases, and 10 bases lay between the germline ends. CDR3 sequence: CASSFTAATNEKLFF. CDR3 nucleotide sequence: TGTGCCAGCAGTTTTACTGCTGCAACTAATGAAAAACTGTTTTTT.

The V call is TRBV7-2, the J call TRBJ2-2; maybe TRBD2 (6 bases). From germline, CDR1 is SGHTA and CDR2 FQGNSA. The CDR3 has 15 amino acids. Trimming removed 3 bases at V and 1 base at J, with 9 bases between. Written as DNA, the CDR3 is TGTGCCAGCAGCTTTAGGCGGGGGAACACCGGGGAGCTGTTTTTT. Translating gives CASSFRRGNTGELFF.

Only one count was recorded for this clone. V usage is TRBV5-1 and J usage is TRBJ2-1; 7 positions match TRBD1. The ends lost 7 bases at V and 12 bases at J; junction bases unmatched: 10. This CDR3 contains 12 residues. Germline V gives CDR1 SGHRS, CDR2 YFSETQ. The CDR3, as DNA: TGCGCCAGCGGAACAGGGGTCGGAGGGCAGTTCTTC. It encodes CASGTGVGGQFF.